Below are 21 T cell receptor beta chains sequenced from a single sample in a study of beta chain features in type 1 diabetes. Study-wide results and limits: Within each of all four CD4+ subsets, Type 1 diabetes patients had TCRB CDR3s that were moderately but significantly shorter.

The isolated RNA, all of it, was reverse transcribed, so expressed TCRB transcripts were what got sequenced. Libraries were prepared by immunoSEQ multiplex PCR; TCRdb keeps only in-frame clonotypes and omits some of them. This table holds 150,000 to 200,000 clones, roughly 10% found once. For these TCRs, the target antigens are not known. What was sequenced was central memory CD4+ T cells from blood. Receptors originate from a woman aged 25 to 39 with type 1 diabetes.

The chain combines TRBV13 with TRBJ1-1, with TRBD1 matching over 9 bases. This CDR3 region has 14 residues. Germline V gene sequence: CDR1 PRHDT, CDR2 FYEKMQ (reference sequence). V lost 3 bases to trimming and J lost 1 base; unmatched junction nucleotides: 0. DNA of the CDR3: TGTGCCAGCAGCTTGGACAGGGGGAACACTGAAGCTTTCTTT. Residues: CASSLDRGNTEAFF.

The chain has TRBV6-1 and TRBJ2-1; 10 positions agree with TRBD2. Per germline, CDR1 MNHNS and CDR2 SASEGT. The junction had 4 bases not matched to a gene; V was cut back by 5 bases and J by 6 bases. The CDR3 loop spans 14 amino acids. CDR3 bases: TGTGCCAGCAGTCGACTAGCGGGTTCCAATGAGCAGTTCTTC. Its translation: CASSRLAGSNEQFF.

J is TRBJ2-4 and V is TRBV6-5; no definite D call. V was pared by 0 bases and J by 3 bases, with 6 bases between. Looked up from germline, CDR1 is MNHEY and CDR2 is SVGAGI. The CDR3 contains 14 residues. CDR3 bases: TGTGCCAGCAGTTACTCCACAGACAAAAACATTCAGTACTTC. Amino acid sequence: CASSYSTDKNIQYF.

The rearrangement links TRBV7-9 to TRBJ2-1, with D tentatively TRBD1 (5 bases). Trimming cost V 6 bases and J 14 bases, with 20 bases left between them. The CDR3 runs 13 residues. Per germline, CDR1 SEHNR and CDR2 FQNEAQ (reference sequence). CDR3: CASRPRAGDTEFF. The CDR3 DNA reads as TGTGCCAGCAGGCCCAGGGCCGGAGACACGGAGTTCTTC.

DNA of the CDR3: TGTGCCAGCAGTAGAGATAAATATGAGACCCAGTACTTC. Its protein is CASSRDKYETQYF. The J gene is TRBJ2-5, the V gene TRBV6-5; D unclear. The V end was cut by 5 bases, the J end by 5 bases, with 12 bases between. CDR1 and CDR2 (germline): MNHEY, SVGAGI. The CDR3 sequence is 13 residues long.

This clone has a handful of counts. This sequence joins TRBV5-4 and TRBJ2-3, with D tentatively TRBD1 (5 bases). The V end lost 0 bases, the J end lost 0 bases, and 11 bases lay between the germline ends. The CDR3 is 16 amino acids. The germline gives CDR1 SGHNT, CDR2 YYREEE (reference sequence). This CDR3 is CASSLGGASSTDTQYF. The CDR3 bases are TGTGCCAGCAGCTTGGGTGGGGCTTCAAGCACAGATACGCAGTATTTT.

This clone occurred a few times. The gene calls are TRBV5-1 and TRBJ2-5; TRBD2 agrees at 10 bases. Trimming cost V 2 bases and J 3 bases; bases outside gene matches: 4. Germline V gene data show CDR1 as SGHRS and CDR2 as YFSETQ. The length of the CDR3 is 15 residues. This CDR3 is CASSFTGTSEETQYF. For the CDR3, the DNA is TGCGCCAGCAGCTTTACCGGGACTAGCGAAGAGACCCAGTACTTC. Full variable domain (remainder filled in from reference TRBV5-1 and TRBJ2-5): KAGVTQTPRYLIKTRGQQVTLSCSPISGHRSVSWYQQTPGQGLQFLFEYFSETQRNKGNFPGRFSGRQFSNSRSEMNVSTLELGDSALYLCASSFTGTSEETQYFGPGTRLLVL.

There are a few counts of this clone. The chain employs TRBV4-1 and TRBJ2-3, with 9 nucleotides matching TRBD2. Germline V gene data show CDR1 as MGHRA and CDR2 as YSYEKL. The ends lost 4 bases at V and 8 bases at J; junction bases unmatched: 19. There are 18 residues in the CDR3. Written as DNA, the CDR3 is TGCGCCAGCAGCCTCCCTGGGGGTAGCGGGGGCCCTCAGGGTACGCAGTATTTT. Translation gives CASSLPGGSGGPQGTQYF.

The V gene is TRBV2, the J gene TRBJ1-2; perhaps TRBD1 as D (5 bases). This CDR3 contains 14 residues. V was clipped by 6 bases and J by 0 bases, with 11 bases between them. Per the germline V gene, CDR1 is SNHLY and CDR2 is FYNNEI. The CDR3 sequence: CASSPGGANYGYTF. The CDR3 DNA follows: TGTGCCAGCAGCCCCGGGGGGGCTAACTATGGCTACACCTTC.

The chain employs TRBV7-3 and TRBJ2-2; D perhaps matches TRBD2 (6 bases). The V and J ends lost 1 base and 5 bases respectively, with 11 bases between them. This CDR3 is built from 15 residues. In germline, CDR1 is SGHTA, CDR2 FQGTGA. Here the CDR3 DNA reads TGTGCCAGCAGCTTAAATGGGGGGATGACCGGGGAGCTGTTTTTT. It translates to CASSLNGGMTGELFF. Full variable domain (remainder filled in from reference TRBV7-3 and TRBJ2-2): GAGVSQTPSNKVTEKGKYVELRCDPISGHTALYWYRQSLGQGPEFLIYFQGTGAADDSGLPNDRFFAVRPEGSVSTLKIQRTERGDSAVYLCASSLNGGMTGELFFGEGSRLTVL.

This clone was detected a few times. A junction boundary mismatches the germline segment, possibly from a read error. The chain is built from TRBV4-1 and TRBJ1-5, with TRBD1 identical over 10 bases. CDR1 is MGHRA, CDR2 YSYEKL, per germline. The CDR3 totals 15 residues. In DNA form, the CDR3 reads TGTGCCAGCAGCCAAGAAGGGACAGGGGACCAGCCCCAGCATTTT. Its protein product is CASSQEGTGDQPQHF.

This clone has only a few counts. This rearrangement joins TRBV19 to TRBJ2-7, with 8 bases fitting TRBD2. The V and J ends lost 6 bases and 6 bases, in that order; junction bases with no gene match: 10. Germline V gene data show CDR1 as LNHDA and CDR2 as SQIVND (reference sequence). The CDR3 has 14 residues. CDR3 sequence reads: CASRYGTRGGEQYF. The CDR3 region has the DNA TGTGCCAGTAGGTATGGGACTAGGGGAGGCGAGCAGTACTTC.

The chain joins TRBV19 to TRBJ2-1; 12 bases are shared with TRBD2. J lost 9 bases, V lost 5 bases, and 8 bases had no gene match. The CDR3 sequence is 15 residues long. Germline V gene lookup returns CDR1 LNHDA and CDR2 SQIVND (reference sequence). The CDR3 protein is CASSVTSGSSGEQFF. For the CDR3, the DNA is TGTGCCAGTAGTGTGACTAGCGGGAGTTCGGGTGAGCAGTTCTTC.

The rearrangement links TRBV27 to TRBJ1-1, with D maybe TRBD1 (6 bases). Germline-derived CDR1 and CDR2 are MNHEY and SMNVEV (reference sequence). Between the trimmed V and J ends, which lost 6 bases and 2 bases, there was a span of 16 bases. The CDR3 runs 15 residues. CDR3 loop: CASRPNRAANTEAFF. DNA of the CDR3: TGTGCCAGCAGGCCTAACAGGGCTGCCAACACTGAAGCTTTCTTT.

The chain links TRBV2 to TRBJ1-1; a weak D match, TRBD1 (5 bases). The germline V gene encodes CDR1 SNHLY and CDR2 FYNNEI. V lost 3 bases and J 3 bases, leaving 8 bases between the germline ends. The CDR3 sequence is 13 residues long. The CDR3 DNA reads as TGTGCCAGCAGTGATCAGGGCTACACTGAAGCTTTCTTT. Protein sequence: CASSDQGYTEAFF.

V gene TRBV7-9 combines with J gene TRBJ1-5, with 8 bases aligning to TRBD1. The V gene's germline CDR1 is SEHNR and CDR2 FQNEAQ (reference sequence). J was trimmed by 6 bases and V by 4 bases; bases with no gene match: 8. There are 15 residues in the CDR3. CDR3 region: CASSYGQGHPQPQHF. Written as DNA, the CDR3 is TGTGCCAGCAGCTACGGACAGGGACACCCTCAGCCCCAGCATTTT.

This chain links TRBV10-3 with TRBJ2-6; tentatively, D is TRBD1 (6 bases). The germline V gene encodes CDR1 ENHRY and CDR2 SYGVKD. V dropped 5 bases and J dropped 0 bases, with 14 bases sitting between them. This CDR3 is built from 17 residues. The CDR3 nucleotides are TGTGCCATCAGTCGGGACAAGGTGCACTCTGGGGCCAACGTCCTGACTTTC. It specifies CAISRDKVHSGANVLTF.

The chain recombines TRBV18 with TRBJ2-7; TRBD2 matches 8 bases. The CDR3 extends over 13 amino acids. The trim removed 10 bases at V and 0 bases at J, leaving 5 bases unmatched. Germline-derived CDR1 and CDR2 are KGHSH and LQKENI. The CDR3 region is CATDSGASYEQYF. CDR3 nucleotides: TGTGCCACCGATAGCGGGGCCTCCTACGAGCAGTACTTC.

The gene calls are TRBV25-1 and TRBJ1-2; maybe TRBD1 (5 bases). This CDR3 spans 12 amino acids. The V gene's germline CDR1 is MGHDK and CDR2 SYGVNS. V lost 3 bases to trimming and J lost 3 bases, with 5 bases between them. The DNA for the CDR3 is TGTGCCAGCAGTGACAGGGACTATGGCTACACCTTC. Encoded protein: CASSDRDYGYTF.

Only a few counts were recorded for this clone. The V call is TRBV16, the J call TRBJ1-5; no reliable D call. Germline CDR1 and CDR2: KGHSY and FQNENV. The ends were cut back, 2 bases at V and 5 bases at J, with 7 bases in the middle. The CDR3 spans 13 residues. This chain's CDR3 is CASSQGTHQPQHF. In DNA, the CDR3 is TGTGCCAGCAGCCAAGGCACCCATCAGCCCCAGCATTTT. The full variable domain, rest sourced from reference TRBV16 and TRBJ1-5, is GEEVAQTPKHLVRGEGQKAKLYCAPIKGHSYVFWYQQVLKNEFKFLISFQNENVFDETGMPKERFSAKCLPNSPCSLEIQATKLEDSAVYFCASSQGTHQPQHFGDGTRLSIL.

This clone was counted a few times. The CDR3 reads CASSSGLVWNIQYF. CDR3 bases: TGTGCCAGCAGTTCGGGACTAGTCTGGAACATTCAGTACTTC. The chain couples TRBV28 to TRBJ2-4, with TRBD2 matching over 8 bases. Germline-derived CDR1 and CDR2 are MDHEN and SYDVKM. The V segment lost 4 bases and the J segment 7 bases; nucleotides outside the gene matches: 6. The CDR3 is 14 amino acids.